What follows is one T cell receptor (beta chain) and its context. No antigen is known for it. Its ends do not fully match the called genes, so a read error is possible. Co-extracting RNA and DNA was done with roughly 17-31 mg of unsorted bulk tissue as input. Uniformly, tumor samples exhibited a viable tumor cell fraction exceeding 80%. In germline, CDR1 is MNHEY, CDR2 SVGAGI. CDR3 length equals 19 residues. The researchers produced TCR beta cDNA from 450 to 600 ng total RNA with a constant-region primer. Three nested multiplex PCR rounds, a slightly modified ARM-PCR, produced the libraries for TCR beta. Amplification in the first two PCR rounds was performed using TRBV1-TRBV30 forward primers and a C-beta reverse primer for around 11 cycles each. MiXCR, run by TCRdb on the multiplex PCR reads, gives a single entry per CDR3 protein. The sample has tens of thousands of distinct CDR3 sequences; around 72% are singletons.

The sample comes from a study of tumor-infiltrating lymphocytes in primary liver carcinoma. General study results and limits: Tumor region pairs showed greater overlap than either tumor-adjacent or tumor-blood pairs did. It was in tumors, not blood, that the top-250-clone fraction was significantly higher (p = 0.039).

V usage is TRBV6-5 and J usage is TRBJ2-5; 11 bases line up with TRBD2. Sequencing was carried out using liver tumor tissue from sampling region 1. The subset was: tumor region T1, superior pole. This receptor was taken from a man aged 35-49 years with primary liver carcinoma and hepatitis B virus infection. The CDR3 DNA follows: TGTGGCAGCAGCCCTAGACTAGCGGGGCGTCCCGGGCCCGTAAGAGCCCAGTACTTC. It is translated as CGSSPRLAGRPGPVRAQYF.